A selection of T cell receptor beta chains follows, all from one sample in a study of neurological immune-mediated disorders. TCRdb ran MiXCR on the 5' RACE reads and lists one entry per CDR3 protein. Here the sample spans tens of thousands of distinct CDR3 sequences, 5% to 5.5% being singletons. What was sequenced was PBMCs. These receptors were taken from a woman under 40 with multiple sclerosis. The CDR3 runs from the conserved cysteine through the conserved F or W.

cdr3_length v_call cdr3_aa
18 TRBV7-2 CASSLGGQGSSGANVLTF
13 TRBV20-1 CSAPRGGSYGYTF
15 TRBV20-1 CSASNSGLAGYEQYF
17 TRBV10-3 CAISPVKGQGGTDTQYF
16 TRBV6-4 CARGQGAKIIAGELFF
13 TRBV15 CATSRTDDNEQFF
13 TRBV6-1 CASRGTVNTEAFF
16 TRBV5-1 CASSLEGTSGYNEQFF
16 TRBV4-1 CASSPQGTFSYNEQFF
14 TRBV5-1 CASSPTQGNYEQYF
14 TRBV20-1 CSARSAGTADTQYF
13 TRBV5-1 CASSTGGGDTQYF
12 TRBV7-2 CASSLYGETQYF
13 TRBV5-1 CASSLALADTQYF
16 TRBV18 CASSPRRQGNTGELFF
13 TRBV9 CASSAQRAGELFF
15 TRBV27 CASSWTSGASYEQYF
13 TRBV12-3/TRBV12-4 CATTGGRTDTQYF
15 TRBV27 CASSRGQGWANVLTF
16 TRBV12-3/TRBV12-4 CASSHQQGFMNTEAFF
14 TRBV12-3/TRBV12-4 CASSLGAGLGEQYF
11 TRBV10-3 CAAGRAAEAFF
14 TRBV5-1 CASRVVAGTDTQYF
13 TRBV5-1 CASSLGVSGELFF
14 TRBV20-1 CSAGGLGQQETQYF
16 TRBV11-2 CASSSGTSGIADTQYF
13 TRBV6-5 CASSYFWGAEQFF